These 23 T cell receptor beta chains came from one sample sequenced in a study of blood T cell repertoires in COVID-19. This table comes from immunoSEQ multiplex PCR, and its TCRdb copy is limited to in-frame clones, with some not included. The sample has 200,000 to 300,000 clones, roughly 90% seen once. The sequenced sample consisted of peripheral blood. These receptors were obtained from a man between 60 and 75 years old who had recovered from COVID-19.

The chain has TRBV24-1 and TRBJ2-6, with D perhaps TRBD1 (5 bases). The CDR3 runs to 16 residues. Germline V gene sequence: CDR1 KGHDR, CDR2 SFDVKD. V was pared by 4 bases and J by 0 bases, with 9 bases between. The CDR3 loop is CATSDRTYSGANVLTF. CDR3 nucleotides: TGTGCCACCAGTGACAGGACATACTCTGGGGCCAACGTCCTGACTTTC.

Worth noting for this clone: The identical CDR3 is also encoded by other nucleotide sequences in the sample. V and J are TRBV2 and TRBJ2-6, with a possible D match to TRBD2 (5 bases). Germline assignment: CDR1 SNHLY and CDR2 FYNNEI. The CDR3 length is 15 residues. Between the trimmed V and J ends, which lost 3 bases and 1 base, there was a span of 7 bases. DNA for the CDR3: TGTGCCAGCAGTGAGGGGAGTTCTGGGGCCAACGTCCTGACTTTC. This encodes CASSEGSSGANVLTF.

As DNA, the CDR3 is TGTGCCAGCAGCTCCCCAATGGCGGGGACAGCGTACTTC. Amino acid sequence: CASSSPMAGTAYF. The chain couples TRBV7-9 to TRBJ2-5, with D tentatively TRBD1 (7 bases). V shed 4 bases and J shed 13 bases, with 19 bases lying between them. The germline gives CDR1 SEHNR, CDR2 FQNEAQ (reference sequence). CDR3 size: 13 residues.

The chain joins TRBV6-1 to TRBJ1-3; D gene unclear. The CDR3 is 16 amino acids. Deletions cut 1 base from V and 0 bases from J, with 10 bases between. The V gene's germline CDR1 is MNHNS and CDR2 SASEGT. DNA of the CDR3: TGTGCCAGCAGTGAAGGAAGATTAGTCTCTGGAAACACCATATATTTT. Amino acids: CASSEGRLVSGNTIYF.

This CDR3 reads CASSSSGGPYEQYF. DNA for the CDR3: TGTGCCAGCAGCAGTAGCGGGGGGCCTTACGAGCAGTACTTC. V and J are TRBV11-2 and TRBJ2-7; 10 bases align to TRBD2. Losses at the gene ends were 5 bases for V and 4 bases for J; bases not matched to a gene: 5. Germline V gene data show CDR1 as SGHAT and CDR2 as FQNNGV. The CDR3 is 14 residues long.

In DNA, the CDR3 is TGTGCCAGCAGCCCCCGGACAGGGGGCATTAATTCACCCCTCCACTTT. Its protein is CASSPRTGGINSPLHF. The chain couples TRBV14 to TRBJ1-6, with TRBD1 matching over 11 bases. There are 16 residues in the CDR3. The V segment lost 4 bases and the J segment 6 bases; nucleotides outside the gene matches: 5. Germline CDR1 SGHDN, CDR2 FVKESK.

This clone was seen just once. The V gene is TRBV15, the J gene TRBJ1-1; possible D gene TRBD1, 5 bases. V shed 2 bases and J shed 4 bases, with 11 bases lying between them. Germline assignment: CDR1 LNHNV and CDR2 YYDKDF (reference sequence). This CDR3 has 14 amino acids. The chain's CDR3 is CATSRLTESTEAFF. DNA for the CDR3: TGTGCCACCAGCAGACTGACAGAGAGCACTGAAGCTTTCTTT. Drawing the rest from reference TRBV15 and TRBJ1-1, the complete variable domain is DAMVIQNPRYQVTQFGKPVTLSCSQTLNHNVMYWYQQKSSQAPKLLFHYYDKDFNNEADTPDNFQSRRPNTSFCFLDIRSPGLGDTAMYLCATSRLTESTEAFFGQGTRLTVV.

This rearrangement joins TRBV19 to TRBJ1-6; a weak D match, TRBD1 (6 bases). Germline V gene lookup returns CDR1 LNHDA and CDR2 SQIVND (reference sequence). The CDR3 contains 18 residues. V was cut by 3 bases and J by 2 bases, with 17 bases left in between. The CDR3 region has the DNA TGTGCCAGTAGTATCCAGGGGCAGGGCGGAACCTATAATTCACCCCTCCACTTT. This translates into CASSIQGQGGTYNSPLHF. The full variable domain, its missing parts supplied by reference TRBV19 and TRBJ1-6, is DGGITQSPKYLFRKEGQNVTLSCEQNLNHDAMYWYRQDPGQGLRLIYYSQIVNDFQKGDIAEGYSVSREKKESFPLTVTSAQKNPTAFYLCASSIQGQGGTYNSPLHFGNGTRLTVT.

The chain joins TRBV9 to TRBJ2-5; D is ambiguous. Germline loops: CDR1 SGDLS, CDR2 YYNGEE. Trimming left V 2 bases short and J 5 bases short, with 10 bases between. The CDR3 length is 13 residues. CDR3 bases: TGTGCCAGCAGCGTCGGTATGTGGGAGACCCAGTACTTC. It specifies CASSVGMWETQYF.

The V and J genes are TRBV24-1 and TRBJ1-4; D is perhaps TRBD1 (5 bases). CDR1 KGHDR and CDR2 SFDVKD come from the germline V gene. The CDR3 runs 15 residues. V lost 4 bases to trimming and J lost 5 bases, with 13 bases between them. CDR3 loop: CATSDSDRANEKLFF. CDR3 nucleotides: TGTGCCACCAGTGACTCCGACAGAGCAAATGAAAAACTGTTTTTT.

The chain couples TRBV7-2 to TRBJ2-5; D is uncertain. The length of the CDR3 is 12 residues. Deletions cut 3 bases from V and 4 bases from J, with 6 bases between. Looked up from germline, CDR1 is SGHTA and CDR2 is FQGNSA. CDR3 coding DNA: TGTGCCAGCAGCTTCCCCCGAGAGACCCAGTACTTC. It encodes CASSFPRETQYF. Together with reference TRBV7-2 and TRBJ2-5, the CDR3 gives the full variable domain: GAGVSQSPSNKVTEKGKDVELRCDPISGHTALYWYRQSLGQGLEFLIYFQGNSAPDKSGLPSDRFSAERTGGSVSTLTIQRTQQEDSAVYLCASSFPRETQYFGPGTRLLVL.

The rearrangement uses TRBV19 and TRBJ1-1; the match to TRBD1 covers 11 bases. Germline trimming cut 6 bases from V and 4 bases from J; bases unmatched to any gene: 13. The CDR3 is 17 residues long. The germline V gene has CDR1 LNHDA and CDR2 SQIVND (reference sequence). CDR3 amino acids: CASRPTGTGGFGTEAFF. The CDR3, as DNA: TGTGCCAGTAGACCGACCGGGACAGGGGGATTTGGCACTGAAGCTTTCTTT.

The chain recombines TRBV6-5 with TRBJ1-2, with a tentative D call TRBD1 (6 bases). The V gene's germline CDR1 is MNHEY and CDR2 SVGAGI. CDR3 size: 14 residues. V gave up 6 bases and J gave up 4 bases, with 15 bases separating them. The CDR3 here is CASSRDTLSYGYTF. DNA for the CDR3: TGTGCCAGCAGCAGGGACACTTTGTCCTATGGCTACACCTTC.

This rearrangement joins TRBV6-5 to TRBJ1-5; no clear D. V was pared by 5 bases and J by 11 bases, with 13 bases between. Germline V gene sequence: CDR1 MNHEY, CDR2 SVGAGI. This CDR3 is 12 amino acids long. In DNA, the CDR3 is TGTGCCAGCAGTCCGTGGACTGGGGCCCAGCATTTT. As protein: CASSPWTGAQHF.

The chain joins TRBV12-5 to TRBJ1-5, with TRBD1 matching over 8 bases. Germline V gene lookup returns CDR1 LGHNT and CDR2 FRNRAP. V lost 7 bases, J lost 2 bases, and 19 bases stayed unmatched. CDR3 length: 19 amino acids. CDR3 sequence: CASAPTLQGVILGNQPQHF. As DNA, the CDR3 is TGTGCTAGTGCCCCGACCCTACAGGGGGTAATTCTGGGCAATCAGCCCCAGCATTTT.

The chain couples TRBV3-1 (or the pseudogene TRBV3-2) to TRBJ2-3; the D gene is possibly TRBD2 (6 bases). CDR3 length: 15 amino acids. V gave up 4 bases and J gave up 0 bases, with 11 bases separating them. Looked up from germline, CDR1 is LGHDT and CDR2 is YNNKEL (reference sequence). The CDR3 reads CASSLGLTSTDTQYF. The DNA of the CDR3 is TGTGCCAGCAGCCTTGGACTAACAAGCACAGATACGCAGTATTTT.

The genes are TRBV20-1 and TRBJ2-1; D unresolved. Trimming left V 3 bases short and J 0 bases short, with 9 bases between. The CDR3 is 14 amino acids. Germline V CDR1 and CDR2: DFQATT, SNEGSKA (reference sequence). The CDR3 DNA reads TGCAGTGCTAGTCGGGTTGTCTCCTACAATGAGCAGTTCTTC. Protein: CSASRVVSYNEQFF.

V and J are TRBV19 and TRBJ2-2; 15 positions agree with TRBD2. The CDR3 extends over 21 amino acids. V shed 5 bases, J shed 3 bases, and the junction held 16 bases outside the gene matches. Germline V gene lookup returns CDR1 LNHDA and CDR2 SQIVND (reference sequence). CDR3 nucleotides: TGTGCCAGTAGTTCGCGTCCGGGACTAGCGGGGGGCCCCATCTACACCGGGGAGCTGTTTTTT. As protein: CASSSRPGLAGGPIYTGELFF. Supplemented by reference TRBV19 and TRBJ2-2, the full variable domain reads DGGITQSPKYLFRKEGQNVTLSCEQNLNHDAMYWYRQDPGQGLRLIYYSQIVNDFQKGDIAEGYSVSREKKESFPLTVTSAQKNPTAFYLCASSSRPGLAGGPIYTGELFFGEGSRLTVL.

The chain uses TRBV4-2 and TRBJ1-2, with 9 bases aligning to TRBD1. Unmatched junction bases numbered 7, after V lost 3 bases and J lost 5 bases. The CDR3 contains 15 residues. Germline CDR1 reads LGHNA; CDR2 reads YNFKEQ. The CDR3, as DNA: TGTGCCAGCAGCCAGGTCTTGACAGGGGGGTATGGCTACACCTTC. Translation: CASSQVLTGGYGYTF.

The chain employs TRBV6-1 and TRBJ1-2, with D possibly matching TRBD1 (6 bases). Germline V gives CDR1 MNHNS, CDR2 SASEGT. Deletions cut 2 bases from V and 2 bases from J, with 24 bases between. The CDR3 has 19 amino acids. CDR3 protein: CASSETSRQVRRKNYGYTF. CDR3 bases: TGTGCCAGCAGTGAAACTTCCAGACAGGTTAGGAGGAAGAACTATGGCTACACCTTC.

This clone was detected only once. V gene TRBV7-9 combines with J gene TRBJ2-1; D uncertain. Germline V gene data show CDR1 as SEHNR and CDR2 as FQNEAQ (reference sequence). The CDR3 loop spans 17 amino acids. Deletions cut 3 bases from V and 6 bases from J, with 21 bases between. CDR3 in DNA: TGTGCCAGCAGCTTCCCCCGTCTAGGAGTGAAAGGCAATGAGCAGTTCTTC. As protein: CASSFPRLGVKGNEQFF.

This clone was seen only a few times. This chain links TRBV30 with TRBJ1-5; perhaps TRBD1 as D (5 bases). The CDR3 loop spans 16 amino acids. Germline lookup yields CDR1 GTSNPN and CDR2 SVGIG (reference sequence). Trimming removed 0 bases at V and 7 bases at J, with 19 bases between. This CDR3 is CAWSVRGAGPYQPQHF. The CDR3, as DNA: TGTGCCTGGAGTGTAAGGGGCGCAGGGCCTTACCAGCCCCAGCATTTT.

The chain joins TRBV25-1 to TRBJ2-2, with 7 bases that match TRBD1. J gave up 4 bases and V 6 bases, and 2 bases lay outside the gene matches. The CDR3 runs to 13 residues. The V gene's germline CDR1 is MGHDK and CDR2 SYGVNS. The CDR3 nucleotides are TGTGCCAGCAGGGACAGGAGCACCGGGGAGCTGTTTTTT. This sequence encodes CASRDRSTGELFF.